This T cell receptor beta chain was sequenced for a study of cytomegalovirus exposure and HLA in healthy donors. Study as a whole: From about 200 million T cells, an earlier analysis saw 120 million or so unique TCR beta sequences. General study findings and limits: As was reported, the classifier diagnosed cytomegalovirus status with high specificity and sensitivity. In a later analysis, HLA-associated beta chains showed higher expansion and lower generation probabilities than comparable chains. Many donors shared some public TCRs, even though most TCR sequences were rare.

This clone has more than one count but fewer than ten. Its antigen is not identified. Germline loops: CDR1 MNHNY, CDR2 SVGAGI (reference sequence). V trimming: 2 bases; J trimming: 1 base; junction bases outside the gene matches: 5. This CDR3 has 16 residues. Primers: 60 Vbeta forward and 13 Jbeta reverse. Clones were sequenced by immunoSEQ multiplex PCR, and TCRdb holds only the in-frame ones, with some missing. This table has about 92,000 clones, roughly 80% appearing once. The sequence was collected from a man aged 50 to 59 in good health and CMV-seropositive. Specimen: PBMCs. The V and J genes are TRBV6-6 and TRBJ2-3; 8 nucleotides agree with TRBD2. CDR3 DNA sequence: TGTGCCAGCAGTTACGGTCAAGCGGGGGGCACAGATACGCAGTATTTT. It is translated as CASSYGQAGGTDTQYF.